Listed here is a single TCR beta chain. The CDR3 loop spans 13 amino acids. V shed 6 bases and J shed 6 bases, with 17 bases lying between them. The germline CDR1 and CDR2 sequences are DFQATT and SNEGSKA (reference sequence). One entry per CDR3 protein, called by TCRdb with MiXCR from the 5' RACE reads. This sample has 40,000 to 65,000 distinct CDR3 sequences, with approximately 25% found just once. The sequence was collected from a female donor with breast cancer. The J gene is TRBJ2-5, the V gene TRBV20-1; the D gene is possibly TRBD2 (6 bases). The sample consisted of tumor-infiltrating naive CD4+ T cells sorted from the breast tumor. Subset of the sample: naive CD4+ T cells, CD4+CD45RA+CD25-. The CDR3 region has the DNA TGCAGTGCGCCGGGACTTTGGGAAAAGACCCAGTACTTC. Its protein product is CSAPGLWEKTQYF.